This paragraph reports one T cell receptor (beta chain). V was pared by 5 bases and J by 8 bases, with 22 bases between. The V gene's germline CDR1 is SGHRS and CDR2 YFSETQ. There are 15 residues in the CDR3. The data were obtained in a study of shared clonotypes between healthy human individuals. The assay was immunoSEQ multiplex PCR, and TCRdb's table has in-frame clones only and misses some. The sample shows about 490,000 clones, approximately 81% of them seen only once. J is TRBJ1-2 and V is TRBV5-1, with D possibly matching TRBD1 (5 bases). This receptor was taken from a woman aged 40 to 50 in good health. Some clones in this sample may be carry-over from other donors' samples. Sequences were obtained from PBMCs. The CDR3 here is CASRLGLGESDGYTF. DNA of the CDR3: TGCGCCAGCAGACTGGGACTGGGGGAAAGTGACGGCTACACCTTC.